This T cell receptor beta chain was sequenced during a study of neoadjuvant anti-PD-1 for oral cavity cancer. About the study: Nivolumab at 3 mg/kg was mostly given biweekly, three to four doses, pre-surgery.

This clone was detected only a few times. PBMCs were not maintained or expanded in culture before analysis. Germline assignment: CDR1 SGHDT and CDR2 YYEEEE. The CDR3 runs 14 residues. Trimming shortened V by 4 bases and J by 5 bases, and 12 bases separated the two germline ends. The protocol was immunoSEQ multiplex PCR, while the TCRdb copy is restricted to in-frame clones and leaves out a portion. The sample yields fewer than 90,000 clones, 70% to 85% seen once. Sequencing used PBMCs, obtained before nivolumab (anti-PD-1) treatment. This receptor was obtained from a person aged 40 to 85 with oral cavity squamous cell carcinoma. The chain uses TRBV5-6 and TRBJ2-2; D remains ambiguous. CDR3 bases: TGTGCCAGCAGCCCCCCAGATCATACCGGGGAGCTGTTTTTT. This gives the protein CASSPPDHTGELFF.